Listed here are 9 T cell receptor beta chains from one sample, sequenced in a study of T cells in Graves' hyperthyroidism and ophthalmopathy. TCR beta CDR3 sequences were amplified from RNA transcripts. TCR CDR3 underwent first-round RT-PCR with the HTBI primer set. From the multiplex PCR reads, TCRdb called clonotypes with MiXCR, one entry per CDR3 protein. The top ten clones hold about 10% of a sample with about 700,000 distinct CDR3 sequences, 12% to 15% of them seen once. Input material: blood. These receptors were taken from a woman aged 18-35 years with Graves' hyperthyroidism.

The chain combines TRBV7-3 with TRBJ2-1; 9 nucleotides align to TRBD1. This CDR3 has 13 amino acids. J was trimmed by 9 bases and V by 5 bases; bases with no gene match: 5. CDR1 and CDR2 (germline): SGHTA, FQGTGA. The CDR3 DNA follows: TGTGCCAGCAGCCCGATGACAGGGGGTGAGCAGTTCTTC. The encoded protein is CASSPMTGGEQFF. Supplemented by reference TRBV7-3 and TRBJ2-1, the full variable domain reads GAGVSQTPSNKVTEKGKYVELRCDPISGHTALYWYRQSLGQGPEFLIYFQGTGAADDSGLPNDRFFAVRPEGSVSTLKIQRTERGDSAVYLCASSPMTGGEQFFGPGTRLTVL.

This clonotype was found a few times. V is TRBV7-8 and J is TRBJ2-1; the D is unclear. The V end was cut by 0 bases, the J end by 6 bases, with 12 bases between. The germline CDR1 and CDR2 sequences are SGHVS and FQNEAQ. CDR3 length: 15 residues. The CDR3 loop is CASSLASAIGNEQFF. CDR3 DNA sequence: TGTGCCAGCAGCTTAGCGAGCGCGATAGGCAATGAGCAGTTCTTC.

CDR3 loop: CASSQASGGSYEQYF. The CDR3 DNA reads as TGTGCCAGCAGCCAAGCAAGCGGAGGTTCCTACGAGCAGTACTTC. This chain uses TRBV3-1 with TRBJ2-7, with D maybe TRBD2 (5 bases). Looked up from germline, CDR1 is LGHDT and CDR2 is YNNKEL (reference sequence). V lost 1 base, J lost 1 base, and 11 bases lay in between. This CDR3 is built from 15 residues.

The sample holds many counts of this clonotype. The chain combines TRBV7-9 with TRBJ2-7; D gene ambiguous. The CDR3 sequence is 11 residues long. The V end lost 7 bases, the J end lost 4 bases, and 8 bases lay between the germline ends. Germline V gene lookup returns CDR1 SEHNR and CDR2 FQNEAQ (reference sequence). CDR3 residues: CASIDGYEQYF. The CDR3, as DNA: TGTGCCAGCATAGACGGTTACGAGCAGTACTTC.

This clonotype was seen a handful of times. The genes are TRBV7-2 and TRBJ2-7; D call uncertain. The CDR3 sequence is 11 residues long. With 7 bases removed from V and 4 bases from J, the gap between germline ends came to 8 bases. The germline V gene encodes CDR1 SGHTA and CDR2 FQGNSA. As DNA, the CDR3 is TGTGCCAGCACCAACAAATACGAGCAGTACTTC. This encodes CASTNKYEQYF.

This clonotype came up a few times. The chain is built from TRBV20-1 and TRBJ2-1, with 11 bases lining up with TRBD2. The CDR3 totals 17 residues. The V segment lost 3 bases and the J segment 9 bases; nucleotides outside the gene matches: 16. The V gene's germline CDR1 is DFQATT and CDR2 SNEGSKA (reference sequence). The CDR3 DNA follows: TGCAGTGCTAGCGCTGATCAAACTAGCGGGAGACTTGGTGAGCAGTTCTTC. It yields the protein CSASADQTSGRLGEQFF.

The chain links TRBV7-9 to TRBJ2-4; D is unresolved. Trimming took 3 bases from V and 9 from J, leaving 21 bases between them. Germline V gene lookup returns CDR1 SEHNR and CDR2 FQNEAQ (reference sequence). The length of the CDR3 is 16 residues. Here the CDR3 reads CASSLTPYTVLGIQYF. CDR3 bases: TGTGCCAGCAGCTTGACTCCCTACACCGTTTTGGGCATTCAGTACTTC.

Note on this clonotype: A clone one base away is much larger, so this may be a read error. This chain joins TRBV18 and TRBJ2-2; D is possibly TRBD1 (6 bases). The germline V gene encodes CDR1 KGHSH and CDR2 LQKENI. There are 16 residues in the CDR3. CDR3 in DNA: TGTGCCAGCTCACCCGAACACCGCGGAAGATCAGGGGAGCTGCTTTTT. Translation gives CASSPEHRGRSGELLF.

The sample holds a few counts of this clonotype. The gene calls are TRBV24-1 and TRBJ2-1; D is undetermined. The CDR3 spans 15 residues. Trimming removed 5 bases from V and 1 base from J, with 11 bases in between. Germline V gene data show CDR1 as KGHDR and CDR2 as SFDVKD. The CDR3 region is CATSVEDPSYNEQFF. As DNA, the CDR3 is TGTGCCACCAGTGTCGAGGACCCGTCCTACAATGAGCAGTTCTTC.